The 19 T cell receptor beta chains below come from one sample, sequenced in a study of identical twins. One entry per CDR3 protein, called by TCRdb with MiXCR from the 5' RACE reads. The profile shows around 290,000 distinct CDR3 sequences, 7.5% to 9.5% of them singletons. These data also featured in a second study, about yellow fever vaccine responses in identical twins.

Sequences were obtained from CD8+ T cells sorted from blood. Every receptor here comes from a woman under 30 in good health.

This clonotype has a count of ten or more. This sequence joins TRBV2 and TRBJ2-3, with D possibly being TRBD2 (6 bases). V lost 6 bases to trimming and J lost 5 bases, with 9 bases between them. The CDR3 loop spans 12 amino acids. The germline V gene encodes CDR1 SNHLY and CDR2 FYNNEI. CDR3 nucleotides: TGTGCCAGCAGGGGCGGGGTAGATACGCAGTATTTT. Encoded protein: CASRGGVDTQYF.

This clonotype has ten or more counts. The chain carries TRBV9 and TRBJ2-7; D may be TRBD1 (6 bases). V was clipped by 3 bases and J by 3 bases, with 13 bases between them. The CDR3 runs 14 residues. Germline lookup yields CDR1 SGDLS and CDR2 YYNGEE. The CDR3 loop is CASSEGDGNYEQYF. CDR3 DNA sequence: TGTGCCAGCAGCGAGGGGGACGGCAACTACGAGCAGTACTTC.

This clonotype has a count of ten or more. V usage is TRBV7-9 and J usage is TRBJ2-5; D not resolved. Germline V CDR1 and CDR2: SEHNR, FQNEAQ (reference sequence). Trimming pared 7 bases from V and 4 bases from J, leaving 10 bases between. The CDR3 extends over 12 amino acids. Here the CDR3 DNA reads TGTGCCAGCACCCAATCGGTAGAGACCCAGTACTTC. Translated, it gives CASTQSVETQYF.

This clonotype was observed a single time. This chain connects TRBV12-5 to TRBJ2-1; D is uncertain. Germline V gives CDR1 LGHNT, CDR2 FRNRAP. The ends were cut back, 2 bases at V and 6 bases at J, with 5 bases in the middle. The CDR3 extends over 12 amino acids. The CDR3 sequence: CASGLPGNEQFF. The CDR3 DNA sequence: TGTGCTAGTGGTTTGCCGGGCAATGAGCAGTTCTTC. The full variable domain, with the rest looked up from reference TRBV12-5 and TRBJ2-1, is DARVTQTPRHKVTEMGQEVTMRCQPILGHNTVFWYRQTMMQGLELLAYFRNRAPLDDSGMPKDRFSAEMPDATLATLKIQPSEPRDSAVYFCASGLPGNEQFFGPGTRLTVL.

The chain recombines TRBV20-1 with TRBJ1-6; D is ambiguous. Germline values: CDR1 DFQATT, CDR2 SNEGSKA (reference sequence). This CDR3 is built from 12 residues. Trimming pared 3 bases from V and 10 bases from J, leaving 10 bases between. CDR3 in amino acids: CSASVGNSPLHF. CDR3 nucleotides: TGCAGTGCTAGTGTCGGGAACTCACCCCTCCACTTT.

The rearrangement joins TRBV6-5 to TRBJ2-1; D is possibly TRBD1 or TRBD2 (5 bases each). Germline CDR1 and CDR2: MNHEY and SVGAGI. With 2 bases removed from V and 7 bases from J, the gap between germline ends came to 12 bases. There are 14 residues in the CDR3. CDR3 sequence reads: CASSYEGSGNEQFF. The CDR3 bases are TGTGCCAGCAGTTACGAGGGATCAGGGAATGAGCAGTTCTTC.

V and J are TRBV10-3 and TRBJ1-2, with D possibly being TRBD1 (5 bases). This CDR3 is built from 18 residues. Trimming took 1 base from V and 4 from J, leaving 22 bases between them. The V gene's germline CDR1 is ENHRY and CDR2 SYGVKD. CDR3 amino acids: CAISELVGEASRVYGYTF. As DNA, the CDR3 is TGTGCCATCAGTGAGTTGGTAGGGGAAGCGTCCCGGGTCTATGGCTACACCTTC.

The chain recombines TRBV27 with TRBJ2-5; perhaps D is TRBD1 or TRBD2 (5 bases each). From germline, CDR1 is MNHEY and CDR2 SMNVEV (reference sequence). Trimming cost V 4 bases and J 4 bases, with 19 bases left between them. The CDR3 sequence is 16 residues long. The CDR3 reads CASSWQGPRGPETQYF. CDR3 bases: TGTGCCAGCAGTTGGCAGGGACCCCGAGGCCCAGAGACCCAGTACTTC.

The chain has TRBV28 and TRBJ1-1; 8 bases match TRBD1. With V trimmed by 6 bases and J by 3 bases, 3 bases remained unmatched. This CDR3 has 13 amino acids. Per the germline V gene, CDR1 is MDHEN and CDR2 is SYDVKM. The CDR3 DNA sequence: TGTGCCAGCAGCAACAGGGGGGACACTGAAGCTTTCTTT. This codes for CASSNRGDTEAFF.

In this sample, this clonotype turned up a few times. The chain employs TRBV9 and TRBJ2-5; TRBD1 might be the D (6 bases). Trimming took 5 bases from V and 0 from J, leaving 11 bases between them. Germline CDR1 SGDLS, CDR2 YYNGEE. The CDR3 consists of 14 residues. This CDR3 is CASSRGGYQETQYF. CDR3 bases: TGTGCCAGCAGTCGAGGGGGATACCAAGAGACCCAGTACTTC.

The chain employs TRBV7-2 and TRBJ2-7; the match to TRBD2 covers 12 bases. The CDR3 loop spans 14 amino acids. V lost 5 bases to trimming and J lost 4 bases; unmatched junction nucleotides: 3. Germline CDR1 SGHTA, CDR2 FQGNSA. In nucleotides, the CDR3 is TGTGCCAGCAGCGGACTAGCGGGATGGTACGAGCAGTACTTC. It yields the protein CASSGLAGWYEQYF.

The gene calls are TRBV23-1 and TRBJ2-1; TRBD1 might be the D (5 bases). TRBV23-1 is marked as an open reading frame, function uncertain. This CDR3 has 13 residues. V lost 4 bases, J lost 9 bases, and 13 bases lay in between. CDR3 sequence reads: CASSRAGYSEQFF. The CDR3 bases are TGCGCCAGCAGTCGGGCAGGGTATAGTGAGCAGTTCTTC.

This clonotype came up many times. The DNA for the CDR3 is TGCAGTGCTAACTCAGCGGGAGGGCCTCACAATGAGCAGTTCTTC. This encodes CSANSAGGPHNEQFF. This chain uses TRBV20-1 with TRBJ2-1; 10 bases are shared with TRBD2. The V segment lost 4 bases and the J segment 5 bases; nucleotides outside the gene matches: 8. The germline V gene has CDR1 DFQATT and CDR2 SNEGSKA (reference sequence). The CDR3 has 15 residues.

The chain carries TRBV6-5 and TRBJ2-1, with a weak D call TRBD1 (6 bases). Looked up from germline, CDR1 is MNHEY and CDR2 is SVGAGI. The CDR3 is made up of 14 amino acids. V lost 2 bases, J lost 9 bases, and 14 bases lay in between. The DNA of the CDR3 is TGTGCCAGCAGTTACGCAGGGGTCGGCGGTGAGCAGTTCTTC. It translates to CASSYAGVGGEQFF.

The chain links TRBV12-3 or TRBV12-4 to TRBJ2-3; 8 nucleotides match TRBD2. There are 16 residues in the CDR3. With 3 bases clipped from V and 4 bases from J, the junction kept 9 bases outside the gene matches. In nucleotides, the CDR3 is TGTGCCAGCAGTTTTAGACTAGCGAAAGGAGCAGATACGCAGTATTTT. It specifies CASSFRLAKGADTQYF.

This clonotype came up a few times. As DNA, the CDR3 is TGTGCCAGCAGCCCGGAGGGACTAGCGGGGGTTCGAGAGACCCAGTACTTC. This sequence encodes CASSPEGLAGVRETQYF. The rearrangement uses TRBV9 and TRBJ2-5; 14 bases are a match to TRBD2. The CDR3 is 17 amino acids. With 4 bases clipped from V and 4 bases from J, the junction kept 9 bases outside the gene matches. Germline CDR1 SGDLS, CDR2 YYNGEE.

The J gene is TRBJ2-1, the V gene TRBV7-8; TRBD1 matches at 7 bases. The CDR3 runs to 15 residues. V lost 3 bases and J lost 4; bases outside the gene matches: 6. Germline V gene lookup returns CDR1 SGHVS and CDR2 FQNEAQ. CDR3 in amino acids: CASSFNRDRYNEQFF. CDR3 bases: TGTGCCAGCAGCTTCAACCGGGACAGATACAATGAGCAGTTCTTC.

The J gene is TRBJ2-3, the V gene TRBV12-3 or TRBV12-4; perhaps TRBD2 as D (5 bases). The ends were cut back, 8 bases at V and 0 bases at J, with 24 bases in the middle. The CDR3 is 18 residues long. CDR3 loop: CASCPDPRTGPSTDTQYF. DNA for the CDR3: TGTGCCAGCTGCCCGGATCCTCGGACTGGGCCTAGCACAGATACGCAGTATTTT.

This chain joins TRBV12-3 or TRBV12-4 and TRBJ2-7, with 9 bases fitting TRBD2. The V and J ends lost 7 bases and 3 bases, in that order; junction bases with no gene match: 7. The CDR3 spans 14 residues. CDR3 sequence (DNA): TGTGCCAGCAATATAGCGGGGGCGCTCTACGAGCAGTACTTC. Its protein is CASNIAGALYEQYF.